One and the same sample provided the 23 T cell receptor beta chains below, sequenced in a study of shared clonotypes between healthy human individuals. Sequencing was performed with immunoSEQ multiplex PCR; in TCRdb, only in-frame clones are kept and a portion is missing. The sample comprises some 1.1 million clones, 70% to 85% of which are singletons, and about 0.94% rests with the top ten. Sequencing was carried out using memory CD4+ T cells from PBMCs. Sample subset: CD45RA-negative fraction. Every receptor here comes from a man aged 18-30 years in good health. Some clones in this sample may be carry-over from other donors' samples.

This chain joins TRBV6-9 and TRBJ2-1; TRBD2 agrees at 12 bases. Per the germline V gene, CDR1 is MNHGY and CDR2 is SVAAGI. J was trimmed by 1 base and V by 0 bases; bases with no gene match: 7. CDR3 size: 19 residues. The chain's CDR3 is CASSYSRLAGGGSYNEQFF. CDR3 sequence (DNA): TGTGCCAGCAGTTATTCGCGTCTAGCGGGAGGGGGGTCCTACAATGAGCAGTTCTTC.

The J gene is TRBJ2-5, the V gene TRBV6-1; 7 nucleotides agree with TRBD1. The CDR3 is 14 amino acids. From germline, CDR1 is MNHNS and CDR2 SASEGT. V shed 10 bases, J shed 1 base, and the junction held 9 bases outside the gene matches. CDR3 sequence: CATRIRDSQETQYF. The CDR3 coding sequence is TGTGCCACTCGAATCCGGGACAGCCAAGAGACCCAGTACTTC.

This chain joins TRBV28 and TRBJ2-5, with TRBD2 matching over 8 bases. Germline V gives CDR1 MDHEN, CDR2 SYDVKM. V lost 2 bases and J lost 2; bases outside the gene matches: 1. The CDR3 is 14 residues long. In DNA form, the CDR3 reads TGTGCCAGCAGTTTAACTAGCGGACAAGAGACCCAGTACTTC. Translating gives CASSLTSGQETQYF.

CDR3 amino acids: CASSLSGRRGTEAFF. For the CDR3, the DNA is TGTGCCAGCAGTTTATCTGGACGAAGGGGCACTGAAGCTTTCTTT. The chain uses TRBV28 and TRBJ1-1, with D tentatively TRBD1 (5 bases). CDR1 is MDHEN, CDR2 SYDVKM, per germline. Trimming left V 1 base short and J 4 bases short, with 13 bases between. This CDR3 has 15 amino acids.

The chain carries TRBV5-1 and TRBJ2-7, with 7 bases that match TRBD1. The CDR3 length is 14 residues. The V and J ends lost 0 bases and 5 bases, in that order; junction bases with no gene match: 5. The germline gives CDR1 SGHRS, CDR2 YFSETQ. CDR3 loop: CASSLAQTGDEQYF. CDR3 sequence (DNA): TGCGCCAGCAGCTTGGCACAAACAGGGGACGAGCAGTACTTC.

This clone was detected only a few times. The chain has TRBV5-4 and TRBJ2-5, with 8 bases matching TRBD2. This CDR3 has 15 amino acids. With 3 bases clipped from V and 1 base from J, the junction kept 5 bases outside the gene matches. Germline V gene lookup returns CDR1 SGHNT and CDR2 YYREEE (reference sequence). This chain's CDR3 is CASSWKLAAQETQYF. CDR3 nucleotides: TGTGCCAGCAGCTGGAAACTAGCGGCCCAAGAGACCCAGTACTTC.

V usage is TRBV5-4 and J usage is TRBJ2-3; 8 bases align to TRBD1. CDR3 size: 14 residues. V was pared by 4 bases and J by 4 bases, with 5 bases of the junction left unmatched. Germline assignment: CDR1 SGHNT and CDR2 YYREEE (reference sequence). The CDR3: CASSRQQGADTQYF. The CDR3 DNA is TGTGCCAGCAGCCGCCAACAGGGGGCAGATACGCAGTATTTT. The full variable domain, with the rest looked up from reference TRBV5-4 and TRBJ2-3, is ETGVTQSPTHLIKTRGQQVTLRCSSQSGHNTVSWYQQALGQGPQFIFQYYREEENGRGNFPPRFSGLQFPNYSSELNVNALELDDSALYLCASSRQQGADTQYFGPGTRLTVL.

DNA for the CDR3: TGTGCCAGCAGTTTACTTGTAGGGCCGGATTCACCCCTCCACTTT. Translated: CASSLLVGPDSPLHF. The chain links TRBV6-5 to TRBJ1-6; D uncertain. The CDR3 extends over 15 amino acids. Trimming took 4 bases from V and 8 from J, leaving 15 bases between them. The germline CDR1 and CDR2 sequences are MNHEY and SVGAGI.

Here the CDR3 DNA reads TGTGCCAGCAGCTTAGCCAGCGGGAGGGCCTCTGGGGCCAACGTCCTGACTTTC. Protein: CASSLASGRASGANVLTF. V is TRBV7-3 and J is TRBJ2-6, with 10 bases lining up with TRBD2. The CDR3 contains 18 residues. After removal of 2 bases from V and 0 bases from J, the junction contained 4 bases not matched to a gene. Germline lookup yields CDR1 SGHTA and CDR2 FQGTGA.

The chain combines TRBV4-3 with TRBJ2-3; 7 bases are a match to TRBD2. The CDR3 length is 16 residues. The germline V gene has CDR1 LGHNA and CDR2 YSLEER. V gave up 1 base and J gave up 9 bases; unmatched junction bases: 13. The CDR3 protein is CASSQAGLAAGGTQYF. In DNA form, the CDR3 reads TGCGCCAGCAGCCAAGCTGGTCTAGCGGCTGGGGGAACGCAGTATTTT.

The table lists this clone with a few counts. The rearrangement joins TRBV7-2 to TRBJ1-5, with D perhaps TRBD1 (6 bases). CDR1 SGHTA and CDR2 FQGNSA come from the germline V gene. The CDR3 length is 15 residues. The V gene lost 2 bases and the J gene lost 6 bases, with 14 bases spanning the gap. The CDR3, as DNA: TGTGCCAGCAGCTTAACGTCCAGGGGAGTTCAGCCCCAGCATTTT. Its protein is CASSLTSRGVQPQHF. The variable domain in full, with the rest retrieved from reference TRBV7-2 and TRBJ1-5, is GAGVSQSPSNKVTEKGKDVELRCDPISGHTALYWYRQSLGQGLEFLIYFQGNSAPDKSGLPSDRFSAERTGGSVSTLTIQRTQQEDSAVYLCASSLTSRGVQPQHFGDGTRLSIL.

This chain joins TRBV2 and TRBJ1-3; tentatively, D is TRBD1 (5 bases). The V and J ends lost 5 bases and 1 base respectively, with 12 bases between them. Germline CDR1 SNHLY, CDR2 FYNNEI. This CDR3 region has 15 residues. CDR3 coding DNA: TGTGCCAGCAGTATGAGGGACGCTTCTGGAAACACCATATATTTT. It encodes CASSMRDASGNTIYF.

This clone was seen at least ten times. This chain joins TRBV2 and TRBJ2-3; 10 bases are a match to TRBD1. The length of the CDR3 is 15 residues. Trimming cost V 6 bases and J 0 bases; bases outside gene matches: 3. Germline CDR1 and CDR2: SNHLY and FYNNEI. CDR3 sequence reads: CASSGGQGSTDTQYF. Here the CDR3 DNA reads TGTGCCAGCAGCGGGGGACAGGGGAGCACAGATACGCAGTATTTT. Full variable domain (rest looked up from reference TRBV2 and TRBJ2-3): EPEVTQTPSHQVTQMGQEVILRCVPISNHLYFYWYRQILGQKVEFLVSFYNNEISEKSEIFDDQFSVERPDGSNFTLKIRSTKLEDSAMYFCASSGGQGSTDTQYFGPGTRLTVL.

The sample holds one count of this clone. The chain joins TRBV30 to TRBJ1-3; unclear D gene. This CDR3 spans 13 amino acids. Trimming removed 4 bases from V and 0 bases from J, with 7 bases in between. Germline values: CDR1 GTSNPN, CDR2 SVGIG (reference sequence). CDR3: CAWMGDSGNTIYF. CDR3 sequence (DNA): TGTGCCTGGATGGGAGACTCTGGAAACACCATATATTTT.

The V call is TRBV7-9, the J call TRBJ2-5; no reliable D call. The V gene lost 1 base and the J gene lost 6 bases, with 15 bases spanning the gap. Looked up from germline, CDR1 is SEHNR and CDR2 is FQNEAQ (reference sequence). CDR3 length: 15 residues. The CDR3 DNA follows: TGTGCCAGCAGCTTAGAAGTGGGTGGGTGGAAGACCCAGTACTTC. Protein product: CASSLEVGGWKTQYF. Looking up the rest from reference TRBV7-9 and TRBJ2-5 gives the full variable domain: DTGVSQNPRHKITKRGQNVTFRCDPISEHNRLYWYRQTLGQGPEFLTYFQNEAQLEKSRLLSDRFSAERPKGSFSTLEIQRTEQGDSAMYLCASSLEVGGWKTQYFGPGTRLLVL.

CDR3 sequence reads: CASSPRAVREGRGTQYF. Written as DNA, the CDR3 is TGTGCCAGCAGTCCCAGGGCGGTGCGGGAGGGCCGGGGGACCCAGTACTTC. This rearrangement joins TRBV27 to TRBJ2-5; TRBD2 matches at 9 bases. V lost 5 bases, J lost 7 bases, and 17 bases stayed unmatched. The CDR3 loop spans 17 amino acids. Germline V gives CDR1 MNHEY, CDR2 SMNVEV (reference sequence).

The rearrangement uses TRBV2 and TRBJ1-1, with TRBD1 as a possible D gene (5 bases). The V and J ends lost 4 bases and 4 bases respectively, with 10 bases between them. This CDR3 has 13 amino acids. Germline loops: CDR1 SNHLY, CDR2 FYNNEI. The DNA of the CDR3 is TGTGCCAGCAGTGTGGGAGGGACCACTGAAGCTTTCTTT. Translating it yields CASSVGGTTEAFF.

The rearrangement uses TRBV29-1 and TRBJ2-2; the match to TRBD2 covers 12 bases. Trimming at V came to 4 bases and at J to 5 bases, leaving 5 bases not matched to a gene. The germline gives CDR1 SQVTM, CDR2 ANQGSEA. This CDR3 spans 15 amino acids. The DNA for the CDR3 is TGCAGCGTTGTAAGACTAGCGGGAGCTACCGGGGAGCTGTTTTTT. Translating it yields CSVVRLAGATGELFF.

The rearrangement uses TRBV9 and TRBJ2-3; 12 bases fit TRBD2. Per the germline V gene, CDR1 is SGDLS and CDR2 is YYNGEE. V lost 0 bases, J lost 3 bases, and 8 bases stayed unmatched. The CDR3 has 18 residues. CDR3 nucleotides: TGTGCCAGCAGCGTAGCTACCCCTAGCGGGAGGGGGACAGATACGCAGTATTTT. Encoded protein: CASSVATPSGRGTDTQYF.

This clone was seen more than once but under ten times. The V and J genes are TRBV5-1 and TRBJ2-2; 7 bases agree with TRBD2. CDR3 length equals 16 residues. The junction had 11 bases not matched to a gene; V was cut back by 4 bases and J by 5 bases. The germline V gene has CDR1 SGHRS and CDR2 YFSETQ. This chain's CDR3 is CASSPRGGGRTGELFF. In DNA, the CDR3 is TGCGCCAGCAGCCCAAGGGGCGGGGGAAGGACCGGGGAGCTGTTTTTT. The entire variable domain, with the rest obtained from reference TRBV5-1 and TRBJ2-2, is as follows: KAGVTQTPRYLIKTRGQQVTLSCSPISGHRSVSWYQQTPGQGLQFLFEYFSETQRNKGNFPGRFSGRQFSNSRSEMNVSTLELGDSALYLCASSPRGGGRTGELFFGEGSRLTVL.

Turning to this clone: This sample also contains other DNA sequences that code for the same CDR3. The chain couples TRBV9 to TRBJ2-1, with 8 bases that match TRBD2. The CDR3 contains 15 residues. V lost 4 bases and J lost 0; bases outside the gene matches: 3. Per the germline V gene, CDR1 is SGDLS and CDR2 is YYNGEE. The CDR3 nucleotides read TGTGCCAGCAGCCCAAGCGGGAGCTCCTACAATGAGCAGTTCTTC. Its translation: CASSPSGSSYNEQFF.

This clone was counted only a few times. The J gene is TRBJ1-3, the V gene TRBV29-1; D perhaps matches TRBD1 (5 bases). This CDR3 is built from 14 residues. Trimming stripped 3 bases from V and 1 base from J, with 10 bases between. CDR1 and CDR2 (germline): SQVTM, ANQGSEA. The CDR3 region has the DNA TGCAGCGTTGATCAGGCAGGGTCTGGAAACACCATATATTTT. This codes for CSVDQAGSGNTIYF.

This clone was detected only once. This chain uses TRBV7-8 with TRBJ2-7; 12 bases map to TRBD2. The CDR3 covers 16 residues. Unmatched junction bases numbered 5, after V lost 5 bases and J lost 0 bases. The germline CDR1 and CDR2 sequences are SGHVS and FQNEAQ. This CDR3 reads CASSPLTSGSSYEQYF. The CDR3 region has the DNA TGTGCCAGCAGCCCGCTGACTAGCGGGAGCTCCTACGAGCAGTACTTC. The full variable domain, with the rest looked up from reference TRBV7-8 and TRBJ2-7, is GAGVSQSPRYKVAKRGQDVALRCDPISGHVSLFWYQQALGQGPEFLTYFQNEAQLDKSGLPSDRFFAERPEGSVSTLKIQRTQQEDSAVYLCASSPLTSGSSYEQYFGPGTRLTVT.